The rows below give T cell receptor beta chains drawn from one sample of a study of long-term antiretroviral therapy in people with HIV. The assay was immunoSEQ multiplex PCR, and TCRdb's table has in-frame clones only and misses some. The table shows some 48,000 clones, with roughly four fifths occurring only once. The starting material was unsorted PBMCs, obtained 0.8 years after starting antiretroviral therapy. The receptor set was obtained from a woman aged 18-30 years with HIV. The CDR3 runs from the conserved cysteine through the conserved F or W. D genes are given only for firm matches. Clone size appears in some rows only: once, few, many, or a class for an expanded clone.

cdr3_nt: TGTGCCAGCAGTTCGGCGGGAGAGACCCAGTACTTC
cdr3_aa: CASSSAGETQYF
clone_size: NA
cdr3_length: 12
v_call: TRBV6-5
d_call: NA
j_call: TRBJ2-5

cdr3_nt: TGCAGCGTTAATCAGGGGATAAGCACCGGGGAGCTGTTTTTT
cdr3_aa: CSVNQGISTGELFF
clone_size: NA
cdr3_length: 14
v_call: TRBV29-1
d_call: NA
j_call: TRBJ2-2

cdr3_nt: TGTGCCAGCAGCTTACAAGGGGGTGACAGGGGCTATGGCTACACCTTC
cdr3_aa: CASSLQGGDRGYGYTF
clone_size: NA
cdr3_length: 16
v_call: TRBV7-3
d_call: TRBD1
j_call: TRBJ1-2

cdr3_nt: TGTGCCAGCAGCCAACGACAGGGTTCAGCGGAAAAACTGTTTTTT
cdr3_aa: CASSQRQGSAEKLFF
clone_size: NA
cdr3_length: 15
v_call: TRBV11-1
d_call: TRBD1
j_call: TRBJ1-4

cdr3_nt: TGTGCCAGCAGCTTGGCCCAGGGGCTAGCGGGGAACACCGGGGAGCTGTTTTTT
cdr3_aa: CASSLAQGLAGNTGELFF
clone_size: NA
cdr3_length: 18
v_call: TRBV5-6
d_call: TRBD2
j_call: TRBJ2-2

cdr3_nt: TGTGCCAGCAGTCCTGACTATAGCAATCAGCCCCAGCATTTT
cdr3_aa: CASSPDYSNQPQHF
clone_size: NA
cdr3_length: 14
v_call: TRBV27
d_call: NA
j_call: TRBJ1-5

cdr3_nt: TGTGCCAGCTCACCGGGGGGGAGGAGCTCCTACAATGAGCAGTTCTTC
cdr3_aa: CASSPGGRSSYNEQFF
clone_size: few
cdr3_length: 16
v_call: TRBV18
d_call: TRBD2
j_call: TRBJ2-1

cdr3_nt: TGTGCCAGCAGGCCTCCTCTAGCGGGAGACCATGAGCAGTTCTTC
cdr3_aa: CASRPPLAGDHEQFF
clone_size: NA
cdr3_length: 15
v_call: TRBV6-5
d_call: TRBD2
j_call: TRBJ2-1

cdr3_nt: TGTGCCAGTACCATAGCGGACTTTAACTCTGGGGCCAACGTCCTGACTTTC
cdr3_aa: CASTIADFNSGANVLTF
clone_size: NA
cdr3_length: 17
v_call: TRBV19
d_call: NA
j_call: TRBJ2-6

cdr3_nt: TGTGCCAGCAGCGTAGGTTCTAGGTTGGAGACCCAGTACTTC
cdr3_aa: CASSVGSRLETQYF
clone_size: NA
cdr3_length: 14
v_call: TRBV9
d_call: NA
j_call: TRBJ2-5

cdr3_nt: TGTGCCAGCAGCGCTGGGGGAGATACGCAGTATTTT
cdr3_aa: CASSAGGDTQYF
clone_size: NA
cdr3_length: 12
v_call: TRBV9
d_call: NA
j_call: TRBJ2-3

cdr3_nt: TGTGCCAGCAGCTTAGATCGAGGGACGGCGCTGGAAAAACTGTTTTTT
cdr3_aa: CASSLDRGTALEKLFF
clone_size: NA
cdr3_length: 16
v_call: TRBV7-9
d_call: NA
j_call: TRBJ1-4

cdr3_nt: TGTGCCAGTAGTGTCTTTCCGGGCATGGCCCAGACCCAGTACTTC
cdr3_aa: CASSVFPGMAQTQYF
clone_size: NA
cdr3_length: 15
v_call: TRBV19
d_call: NA
j_call: TRBJ2-5

cdr3_nt: TGCGCCAGCAGCCAAGATCTGACTATCACAGATACGCAGTATTTT
cdr3_aa: CASSQDLTITDTQYF
clone_size: NA
cdr3_length: 15
v_call: TRBV4-3
d_call: NA
j_call: TRBJ2-3

cdr3_nt: TGTGCCAGCAGCACTAAACCCCCGGGTAGCGGGAACTACGAGCAGTACTTC
cdr3_aa: CASSTKPPGSGNYEQYF
clone_size: NA
cdr3_length: 17
v_call: TRBV7-8
d_call: TRBD2
j_call: TRBJ2-7

cdr3_nt: TGTGCCAGCAGTCCCCTGGGGGGTGGAAAACTGTTTTTT
cdr3_aa: CASSPLGGGKLFF
clone_size: NA
cdr3_length: 13
v_call: TRBV27
d_call: NA
j_call: TRBJ1-4

cdr3_nt: TGTGCCAGCAGTCGTCTAGCGGCCTACGAGCAGTACTTC
cdr3_aa: CASSRLAAYEQYF
clone_size: NA
cdr3_length: 13
v_call: TRBV6-7
d_call: TRBD2
j_call: TRBJ2-7

cdr3_nt: TGTGCCAGCAGGAGCGGGAACACTGAAGCTTTCTTT
cdr3_aa: CASRSGNTEAFF
clone_size: NA
cdr3_length: 12
v_call: TRBV28
d_call: NA
j_call: TRBJ1-1

cdr3_nt: TGTGCCAGCAGCCAGGCAGGGGCTCAGAATGAAAAACTGTTTTTT
cdr3_aa: CASSQAGAQNEKLFF
clone_size: NA
cdr3_length: 15
v_call: TRBV7-2
d_call: NA
j_call: TRBJ1-4

cdr3_nt: TGTGCCAGCAGCTTACGGGAGGGCCAGAACGAGCAGTACTTC
cdr3_aa: CASSLREGQNEQYF
clone_size: few
cdr3_length: 14
v_call: TRBV7-2
d_call: TRBD2
j_call: TRBJ2-7

cdr3_nt: TGTGCCAGCAGTTACGGGGGCGGGACCGGGGGAAATGAGCAGTTCTTC
cdr3_aa: CASSYGGGTGGNEQFF
clone_size: few
cdr3_length: 16
v_call: TRBV6-5
d_call: NA
j_call: TRBJ2-1

cdr3_nt: TGTGCCAGTAGTATAGCAGGACACCTCTACGAGCAGTACTTC
cdr3_aa: CASSIAGHLYEQYF
clone_size: few
cdr3_length: 14
v_call: TRBV19
d_call: NA
j_call: TRBJ2-7

cdr3_nt: TGTGCCAGCAGCGTGAACTACGAGCAGTACTTC
cdr3_aa: CASSVNYEQYF
clone_size: NA
cdr3_length: 11
v_call: TRBV7-9
d_call: NA
j_call: TRBJ2-7

cdr3_nt: TGTGCCAGCAGGAACGGACAGGGTTGGTTACAAGAGACCCAGTACTTC
cdr3_aa: CASRNGQGWLQETQYF
clone_size: NA
cdr3_length: 16
v_call: TRBV28
d_call: TRBD1
j_call: TRBJ2-5

cdr3_nt: TGTGCCAGCAGTTTTTTAGCGGGAGGGCCCCGAGAGCAGTACTTC
cdr3_aa: CASSFLAGGPREQYF
clone_size: NA
cdr3_length: 15
v_call: TRBV28
d_call: TRBD2
j_call: TRBJ2-7

cdr3_nt: TGTGCCAGTAGCCCCTCCGGCCTTAATGAAAAACTGTTTTTT
cdr3_aa: CASSPSGLNEKLFF
clone_size: NA
cdr3_length: 14
v_call: TRBV19
d_call: NA
j_call: TRBJ1-4

cdr3_nt: TGTGCCAGTAGTATAAGTGGACAATTTGGCGAGCAGTACTTC
cdr3_aa: CASSISGQFGEQYF
clone_size: few
cdr3_length: 14
v_call: TRBV19
d_call: NA
j_call: TRBJ2-7

cdr3_nt: TGTGCCAGCAGGCCCCGGAGGGGGAGCTACGAGCAGTACTTC
cdr3_aa: CASRPRRGSYEQYF
clone_size: few
cdr3_length: 14
v_call: TRBV27
d_call: NA
j_call: TRBJ2-7

cdr3_nt: TGTGCCAGTAGTATGCAGGGGCCGAGGGAGCAGTACTTC
cdr3_aa: CASSMQGPREQYF
clone_size: NA
cdr3_length: 13
v_call: TRBV19
d_call: NA
j_call: TRBJ2-7

cdr3_nt: TGCGCCAGCAGTGAGGCGGGGGGATCCACAGATACGCAGTATTTT
cdr3_aa: CASSEAGGSTDTQYF
clone_size: NA
cdr3_length: 15
v_call: TRBV10-2
d_call: TRBD2
j_call: TRBJ2-3

cdr3_nt: TGTGCCAGCAGTCTTGGGACAGGGGGCAGGTATGAGCAGTTCTTC
cdr3_aa: CASSLGTGGRYEQFF
clone_size: NA
cdr3_length: 15
v_call: TRBV27
d_call: TRBD1
j_call: TRBJ2-1

cdr3_nt: TGTGCCAGCAGCTCCCCGTATTGGACTAGCTCCTACAATGAGCAGTTCTTC
cdr3_aa: CASSSPYWTSSYNEQFF
clone_size: NA
cdr3_length: 17
v_call: TRBV7-9
d_call: TRBD2
j_call: TRBJ2-1

cdr3_nt: TGCGCCAGCAGCCAGAGTGCTGGGGGATCGTTGTATGGCTACACCTTC
cdr3_aa: CASSQSAGGSLYGYTF
clone_size: once
cdr3_length: 16
v_call: TRBV4-3
d_call: NA
j_call: TRBJ1-2

cdr3_nt: TGTGCCAGCAGCCTACCAGTAGGGTCAGATACGCAGTATTTT
cdr3_aa: CASSLPVGSDTQYF
clone_size: NA
cdr3_length: 14
v_call: TRBV28
d_call: NA
j_call: TRBJ2-3

cdr3_nt: TGTGCCAGCACTCAATTAGGACAGGGGGTAGATACGCAGTATTTT
cdr3_aa: CASTQLGQGVDTQYF
clone_size: NA
cdr3_length: 15
v_call: TRBV27
d_call: TRBD1
j_call: TRBJ2-3

cdr3_nt: TGTGCCAGCTCACCAGTCGGTGAGACCCAGTACTTC
cdr3_aa: CASSPVGETQYF
clone_size: NA
cdr3_length: 12
v_call: TRBV18
d_call: NA
j_call: TRBJ2-5

cdr3_nt: TGTGCCAGCAGCTTAGCCCAGGGACAAGCCTACAATGAGCAGTTCTTC
cdr3_aa: CASSLAQGQAYNEQFF
clone_size: NA
cdr3_length: 16
v_call: TRBV11-2
d_call: NA
j_call: TRBJ2-1

cdr3_nt: TGCGCCAGCAGCGCCCGATCATTCTGTGGTAGCAATCAGCCCCAGCATTTT
cdr3_aa: CASSARSFCGSNQPQHF
clone_size: NA
cdr3_length: 17
v_call: TRBV4-3
d_call: NA
j_call: TRBJ1-5

cdr3_nt: TGTGCCAGTAGTATCCCGAGGGGGGGCAACACTGAAGCTTTCTTT
cdr3_aa: CASSIPRGGNTEAFF
clone_size: NA
cdr3_length: 15
v_call: TRBV19
d_call: NA
j_call: TRBJ1-1

cdr3_nt: TGTGCCACCTCAGCGGGATGGCCCCTAGGTTTGGCCAAAAACATTCAGTACTTC
cdr3_aa: CATSAGWPLGLAKNIQYF
clone_size: NA
cdr3_length: 18
v_call: TRBV19
d_call: TRBD2
j_call: TRBJ2-4

cdr3_nt: TGTGCCAGCAGCTTGGCGGGGGGAGAGGACTACAATGAGCAGTTCTTC
cdr3_aa: CASSLAGGEDYNEQFF
clone_size: NA
cdr3_length: 16
v_call: TRBV7-8
d_call: TRBD2
j_call: TRBJ2-1

cdr3_nt: TGTGCCATACGTTTCGGGCGGGGGATTCGCTCCTACGAGCAGTACTTC
cdr3_aa: CAIRFGRGIRSYEQYF
clone_size: NA
cdr3_length: 16
v_call: TRBV10-3
d_call: TRBD2
j_call: TRBJ2-7

cdr3_nt: TGTGCCAGCAGTTACTCGTCTAGCGGGATTGAGCAGTTCTTC
cdr3_aa: CASSYSSSGIEQFF
clone_size: NA
cdr3_length: 14
v_call: TRBV6-5
d_call: TRBD2
j_call: TRBJ2-1

cdr3_nt: TGCAGCCTTAGATTAATCACGGACTACGAGCAGTACTTC
cdr3_aa: CSLRLITDYEQYF
clone_size: NA
cdr3_length: 13
v_call: TRBV29-1
d_call: NA
j_call: TRBJ2-7

cdr3_nt: TGTGCCAGCAGACCCCAGGGGGGACTCAATGAAAAACTGTTTTTT
cdr3_aa: CASRPQGGLNEKLFF
clone_size: NA
cdr3_length: 15
v_call: TRBV6-5
d_call: TRBD1
j_call: TRBJ1-4

cdr3_nt: TGTGCTAGTGGTTTGGCCACAGGGGGAAAGGTTAATTATGGCTACACCTTC
cdr3_aa: CASGLATGGKVNYGYTF
clone_size: NA
cdr3_length: 17
v_call: TRBV12-5
d_call: TRBD1
j_call: TRBJ1-2

cdr3_nt: TGTGCCAGCAGTTTAGACGGGGTTAGCAATCAGCCCCAGCATTTT
cdr3_aa: CASSLDGVSNQPQHF
clone_size: NA
cdr3_length: 15
v_call: TRBV5-5
d_call: NA
j_call: TRBJ1-5

cdr3_nt: TGTGCCAGCAGCTTCCGCGGGAGGCCCTACAATGAGCAGTTCTTC
cdr3_aa: CASSFRGRPYNEQFF
clone_size: NA
cdr3_length: 15
v_call: TRBV5-8
d_call: TRBD2
j_call: TRBJ2-1

cdr3_nt: TGCGCCAGCAGCCAAGATCCCGGACAGGGGACCTACGAGCAGTACTTC
cdr3_aa: CASSQDPGQGTYEQYF
clone_size: NA
cdr3_length: 16
v_call: TRBV4-3
d_call: TRBD1
j_call: TRBJ2-7

cdr3_nt: TGTGCCAGCAGCTTTAAAGAGACCCAGTACTTC
cdr3_aa: CASSFKETQYF
clone_size: NA
cdr3_length: 11
v_call: TRBV7-2
d_call: NA
j_call: TRBJ2-5

cdr3_nt: TGTGCCAGCTCAACTTCGGTGGTCCGGGGGAACACTGAAGCTTTCTTT
cdr3_aa: CASSTSVVRGNTEAFF
clone_size: NA
cdr3_length: 16
v_call: TRBV18
d_call: NA
j_call: TRBJ1-1

cdr3_nt: TGCGCCAGCAGCTCCAGGGGGCGCACTTACGAGCAGTACTTC
cdr3_aa: CASSSRGRTYEQYF
clone_size: NA
cdr3_length: 14
v_call: TRBV5-1
d_call: TRBD1
j_call: TRBJ2-7

cdr3_nt: TGTGCCAGCAGCCCCCGGTATGGGGGCGTGAAGACCCAGTACTTC
cdr3_aa: CASSPRYGGVKTQYF
clone_size: NA
cdr3_length: 15
v_call: TRBV11-2
d_call: NA
j_call: TRBJ2-5

cdr3_nt: TGTGCCAGCAGTTCAGGGAGGGACTACGAGCAGTACTTC
cdr3_aa: CASSSGRDYEQYF
clone_size: NA
cdr3_length: 13
v_call: TRBV6-1
d_call: TRBD2
j_call: TRBJ2-7

cdr3_nt: TGTGCCAGCAGTACAGGGGGCAAAAACATTCAGTACTTC
cdr3_aa: CASSTGGKNIQYF
clone_size: NA
cdr3_length: 13
v_call: TRBV6-5
d_call: TRBD1
j_call: TRBJ2-4